The next 26 T cell receptor beta chains were all read from a single sample in a study of cytomegalovirus exposure and HLA in healthy donors. Method: immunoSEQ multiplex PCR; TCRdb's copy keeps in-frame clones and lacks some. The profile shows under 100,000 clones, 95% to 96% of them singletons. Sequenced input: PBMCs. The source of these receptors is a woman aged 18-35 years in good health and CMV-seronegative.

V usage is TRBV6-5 and J usage is TRBJ2-1; a weak D match, TRBD1 (5 bases). In germline, CDR1 is MNHEY, CDR2 SVGAGI. The V and J ends lost 5 bases and 11 bases respectively, with 13 bases between them. The CDR3 has 12 amino acids. The CDR3 DNA is TGTGCCAGCAGTCTCACGAAGGGGAAGCAGTTCTTC. Protein product: CASSLTKGKQFF.

The chain recombines TRBV28 with TRBJ2-1; 16 positions match TRBD2. The V gene's germline CDR1 is MDHEN and CDR2 SYDVKM. V lost 3 bases and J lost 7; bases outside the gene matches: 15. This CDR3 is 20 amino acids long. The CDR3 nucleotides are TGTGCCAGCAGTTTTTACGGGGGGGGACTAGCGGGAGGGTTGGGGAATGAGCAGTTCTTC. It translates to CASSFYGGGLAGGLGNEQFF.

DNA of the CDR3: TGTGCCACCCAGGAACAGGAGGGTCAGCCCCAGCATTTT. Its protein product is CATQEQEGQPQHF. The V call is TRBV7-9, the J call TRBJ1-5; D may be TRBD1 (5 bases). The V and J ends lost 10 bases and 6 bases respectively, with 16 bases between them. The CDR3 is 13 amino acids. The germline V gene has CDR1 SEHNR and CDR2 FQNEAQ (reference sequence). Using reference TRBV7-9 and TRBJ1-5 for the parts outside the CDR3, the full variable domain is DTGVSQNPRHKITKRGQNVTFRCDPISEHNRLYWYRQTLGQGPEFLTYFQNEAQLEKSRLLSDRFSAERPKGSFSTLEIQRTEQGDSAMYLCATQEQEGQPQHFGDGTRLSIL.

The V call is TRBV9, the J call TRBJ1-1; no clear D gene. Trimming took off 1 base at V and 1 base at J, with 5 bases between the two ends. Germline V gene data show CDR1 as SGDLS and CDR2 as YYNGEE. The CDR3 runs to 13 residues. DNA of the CDR3: TGTGCCAGCAGCGTACAACAGAACACTGAAGCTTTCTTT. It specifies CASSVQQNTEAFF.

The chain combines TRBV6-1 with TRBJ2-3, with 12 bases lining up with TRBD2. The V gene end was trimmed by 4 bases and the J gene end by 2 bases; junction bases not matched to a gene: 7. The length of the CDR3 is 17 residues. Germline CDR1 MNHNS, CDR2 SASEGT. DNA of the CDR3: TGTGCCAGCAGTGGACTAGCGGGAGTGGGAACCACAGATACGCAGTATTTT. Its protein product is CASSGLAGVGTTDTQYF.

The sample holds one count of this clone. V gene TRBV27 combines with J gene TRBJ2-3, with D perhaps TRBD2 (6 bases). The length of the CDR3 is 12 residues. Germline V CDR1 and CDR2: MNHEY, SMNVEV (reference sequence). Trimming took 2 bases from V and 10 from J, leaving 10 bases between them. The CDR3 DNA reads as TGTGCCAGCAGTTTACCCGGGAGTGCGCAGTATTTT. Translation: CASSLPGSAQYF.

This chain connects TRBV6-1 to TRBJ1-1, with 7 bases aligning to TRBD1. The CDR3 is 15 amino acids. J was trimmed by 1 base and V by 5 bases; bases with no gene match: 7. The germline V gene encodes CDR1 MNHNS and CDR2 SASEGT. DNA of the CDR3: TGTGCCAGCAGTATCGCCTGGACAGGGAACACTGAAGCTTTCTTT. The encoded protein is CASSIAWTGNTEAFF.

The chain uses TRBV11-2 and TRBJ2-7, with a weak D call TRBD2 (6 bases). This CDR3 region has 14 residues. Deletions cut 3 bases from V and 4 bases from J, with 13 bases between. The germline CDR1 and CDR2 sequences are SGHAT and FQNNGV. The CDR3 region has the DNA TGTGCCAGCAGCTTGGGCGGGATTGCATACGAGCAGTACTTC. Its translation is CASSLGGIAYEQYF.

The J gene is TRBJ2-2, the V gene TRBV7-6; 7 nucleotides line up with TRBD2. This CDR3 spans 16 amino acids. J was trimmed by 4 bases and V by 1 base; bases with no gene match: 6. CDR1 is SGHVS and CDR2 is FNYEAQ in the germline V gene. For the CDR3, the DNA is TGTGCCAGCAGCTTAGAAGGGGACTATCGCACCGGGGAGCTGTTTTTT. Translation gives CASSLEGDYRTGELFF. Based on the CDR3 plus reference TRBV7-6 and TRBJ2-2, the full variable domain is GAGVSQSPRYKVTKRGQDVALRCDPISGHVSLYWYRQALGQGPEFLTYFNYEAQQDKSGLPNDRFSAERPEGSISTLTIQRTEQRDSAMYRCASSLEGDYRTGELFFGEGSRLTVL.

The rearrangement links TRBV27 to TRBJ1-1, with TRBD1 matching over 10 bases. Germline V gene sequence: CDR1 MNHEY, CDR2 SMNVEV (reference sequence). V lost 8 bases to trimming and J lost 3 bases; unmatched junction nucleotides: 12. The CDR3 covers 16 residues. CDR3 sequence reads: CASRRQGAARYTEAFF. CDR3 sequence (DNA): TGTGCCAGCCGCCGACAGGGGGCGGCGAGGTACACTGAAGCTTTCTTT.

This rearrangement joins TRBV5-6 to TRBJ2-7, with a tentative D call TRBD2 (5 bases). Per the germline V gene, CDR1 is SGHDT and CDR2 is YYEEEE. The CDR3 runs 12 residues. Trimming left V 6 bases short and J 6 bases short, with 13 bases between. This chain's CDR3 is CASTTRLGEQYF. In nucleotides, the CDR3 is TGTGCCAGCACAACTAGGCTCGGCGAGCAGTACTTC.

This clone was counted once. The genes are TRBV10-2 and TRBJ1-2; D unresolved. V was cut by 8 bases and J by 4 bases, with 17 bases left in between. Germline assignment: CDR1 WSHSY and CDR2 SAAADI. CDR3 length: 14 amino acids. CDR3 DNA sequence: TGCGCCAGCGGCAAGTCTTTGACTGGCTATGGCTACACCTTC. This encodes CASGKSLTGYGYTF.

The chain is built from TRBV4-1 and TRBJ2-3; possible D gene TRBD1, 5 bases. Germline V gives CDR1 MGHRA, CDR2 YSYEKL. V lost 0 bases to trimming and J lost 0 bases, with 19 bases between them. The CDR3 is made up of 19 amino acids. The CDR3 protein is CASSQDIPAGRISTDTQYF. The CDR3 coding sequence is TGCGCCAGCAGCCAAGATATCCCGGCAGGGCGGATAAGCACAGATACGCAGTATTTT.

The chain has TRBV2 and TRBJ2-5; D possibly corresponds to TRBD1 (7 bases). The germline gives CDR1 SNHLY, CDR2 FYNNEI. The V end was cut by 10 bases, the J end by 2 bases, with 14 bases between. The length of the CDR3 is 13 residues. In nucleotides, the CDR3 is TGTGCCACCCGCGGGACAGCACAAGAGACCCAGTACTTC. Translating it yields CATRGTAQETQYF.

The chain uses TRBV6-1 and TRBJ2-5; tentative D call: TRBD2 (6 bases). V dropped 6 bases and J dropped 4 bases, with 9 bases sitting between them. The CDR3 sequence is 12 residues long. Looked up from germline, CDR1 is MNHNS and CDR2 is SASEGT. CDR3 residues: CASRDYPETQYF. The CDR3 coding sequence is TGTGCCAGCAGGGACTACCCAGAGACCCAGTACTTC.

The chain has TRBV29-1 and TRBJ2-3; D call uncertain. In germline, CDR1 is SQVTM, CDR2 ANQGSEA. This CDR3 comprises 12 residues. Trimming cost V 5 bases and J 0 bases, with 6 bases left between them. CDR3 sequence: CSVRTSTDTQYF. The CDR3 coding sequence is TGCAGCGTTAGAACTAGCACAGATACGCAGTATTTT.

In DNA, the CDR3 is TGTGCCAGCAGTTACTCGGGGGGGGCGGATGAAAAACTGTTTTTT. Translation: CASSYSGGADEKLFF. The rearrangement links TRBV6-6 to TRBJ1-4, with D perhaps TRBD1 (6 bases). This CDR3 spans 15 amino acids. Germline CDR1 and CDR2: MNHNY and SVGAGI (reference sequence). V shed 0 bases and J shed 6 bases, with 11 bases lying between them.

The chain joins TRBV7-9 to TRBJ2-7, with 7 bases that match TRBD1. Germline V CDR1 and CDR2: SEHNR, FQNEAQ (reference sequence). The CDR3 is 13 amino acids. The ends lost 4 bases at V and 2 bases at J; junction bases unmatched: 2. The CDR3 here is CASSSTGAYEQYF. CDR3 nucleotide sequence: TGTGCCAGCAGCTCTACAGGGGCCTACGAGCAGTACTTC.

The chain has TRBV29-1 and TRBJ1-4, with D possibly matching TRBD1 (5 bases). The germline V gene has CDR1 SQVTM and CDR2 ANQGSEA. Trimming stripped 4 bases from V and 5 bases from J, with 14 bases between. The length of the CDR3 is 14 residues. As DNA, the CDR3 is TGCAGCGTTGGCACTACAGGTGGAAATGAAAAACTGTTTTTT. Translated: CSVGTTGGNEKLFF.

V is TRBV11-2 and J is TRBJ1-1; TRBD1 might be the D (5 bases). CDR3 size: 12 residues. V gave up 5 bases and J gave up 11 bases, with 15 bases separating them. Germline lookup yields CDR1 SGHAT and CDR2 FQNNGV. The CDR3 DNA reads as TGTGCCAGCAGCCCGGGCGGGGGGATTGCTTTCTTT. It encodes CASSPGGGIAFF.

The chain carries TRBV6-6 and TRBJ2-3; 9 bases are shared with TRBD2. Germline V gene data show CDR1 as MNHNY and CDR2 as SVGAGI (reference sequence). Trimming took 6 bases from V and 0 from J; bases not matched to a gene: 7. The CDR3 length is 16 residues. CDR3 in amino acids: CASSDGTSSSTDTQYF. In DNA form, the CDR3 reads TGTGCCAGCAGCGACGGGACTAGCTCTAGCACAGATACGCAGTATTTT.

The rearrangement links TRBV15 to TRBJ2-7, with 10 positions matching TRBD2. J was trimmed by 5 bases and V by 8 bases; bases with no gene match: 9. Germline V gene data show CDR1 as LNHNV and CDR2 as YYDKDF (reference sequence). This CDR3 is 14 amino acids long. The CDR3: CATHDLAGDNEQYF. The CDR3 DNA reads as TGTGCCACCCACGACCTAGCGGGAGACAACGAGCAGTACTTC.

The chain recombines TRBV7-9 with TRBJ2-3, with D maybe TRBD2 (5 bases). The CDR3 is made up of 17 amino acids. Per the germline V gene, CDR1 is SEHNR and CDR2 is FQNEAQ (reference sequence). V dropped 1 base and J dropped 2 bases, with 16 bases sitting between them. The CDR3 sequence: CASSLVPSLETTDTQYF. CDR3 DNA: TGTGCCAGCAGCTTAGTTCCTAGCCTCGAGACCACAGATACGCAGTATTTT.

The sample holds one count of this clone. The rearrangement uses TRBV7-9 and TRBJ2-3; TRBD1 might be the D (5 bases). The V and J ends lost 0 bases and 4 bases respectively, with 14 bases between them. The CDR3 extends over 16 amino acids. Germline CDR1 reads SEHNR; CDR2 reads FQNEAQ (reference sequence). CDR3 protein: CASSLALQVSADTQYF. For the CDR3, the DNA is TGTGCCAGCAGCTTAGCCCTACAGGTATCCGCAGATACGCAGTATTTT.

CDR3 region: CASSVRSGLLSYNEQFF. Written as DNA, the CDR3 is TGTGCCAGCAGCGTCCGTTCAGGGTTATTATCCTACAATGAGCAGTTCTTC. The chain couples TRBV9 to TRBJ2-1, with TRBD1 as a possible D gene (5 bases). The CDR3 has 17 amino acids. Deletions cut 2 bases from V and 1 base from J, with 16 bases between. CDR1 is SGDLS and CDR2 is YYNGEE in the germline V gene.

Details on this clone: Compared with germline, one end of the junction differs, possibly owing to a read error. The rearrangement links TRBV5-6 to TRBJ1-5, with D unclear. This CDR3 has 15 amino acids. Germline V gene data show CDR1 as SGHDT and CDR2 as YYEEEE. CDR3 bases: TGTGCCAGCAACTTGAGAGGGTATCGCAATCAGCCCCAGCATTTT. Translated: CASNLRGYRNQPQHF.